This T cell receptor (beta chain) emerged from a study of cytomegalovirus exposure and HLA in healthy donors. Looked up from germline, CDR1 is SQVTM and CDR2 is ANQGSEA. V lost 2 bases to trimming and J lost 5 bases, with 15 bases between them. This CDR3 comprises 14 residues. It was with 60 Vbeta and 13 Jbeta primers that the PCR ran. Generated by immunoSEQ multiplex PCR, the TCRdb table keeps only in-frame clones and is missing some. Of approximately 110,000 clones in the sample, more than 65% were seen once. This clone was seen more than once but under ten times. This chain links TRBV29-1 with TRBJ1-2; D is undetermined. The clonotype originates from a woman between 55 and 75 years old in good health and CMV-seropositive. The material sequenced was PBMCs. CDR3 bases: TGCAGCGTTGAAAAGGGAGCGGACGCTTATGGCTACACCTTC. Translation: CSVEKGADAYGYTF.